This T cell receptor (beta chain) was sequenced for a study of blood T cell repertoires in COVID-19 (dated by TCRdb to the early 2020s). At the level of the whole study: Samples from collaborators originated in the United States, Italy and Spain and spanned both the acute and convalescent phases of COVID-19. The material from the prospective study consisted of cDNA or gDNA derived from T cells, B-cell-depleted T cells, or PBMCs. A de-identified subject ID, COVID-19 status, age in years and sex were almost always included in the sample metadata. Samples came from the ongoing ImmuneRACE study (first 160 participants) plus 1,254 subjects from 6 global collaborators. The repertoires were made available in a free public database intended to serve as a resource for research on the immune response to SARS-CoV-2. Where available, HLA class I and class II types were taken from metadata supplied by the sample provider and were not determined by assay-based typing. Deeply sampled blood TCRbeta repertoires from subjects exposed to, actively infected with, or recovered from COVID-19 were included in the dataset. The research as a whole found: Clinical and demographic metadata were provided uncurated, with the amount varying by source and participant.

Regarding this clone: Which antigen it targets is not known. One base away there is no much larger clone; base qualities are not given.

Samples from volunteer blood donors who had recovered from COVID-19 were contributed by a second Seattle source. Collaborating institutions collected whole blood in K2EDTA tubes following their own protocols. For TCRbeta analysis, collaborators shipped samples in one of three forms: frozen whole blood, isolated PBMCs, or DNA extracted from either of those sample types. The immunoSEQ Assay, a bias-controlled multiplex PCR, was used to amplify TCRbeta CDR3 regions from genomic DNA. From the authors' description of their analysis: The number of nucleated cells in each sample was estimated by amplification of reference gene primers within the assay. Sequence reads were collapsed and filtered to measure the absolute abundance of every unique TCRbeta CDR3 rearrangement. For each sample, productive Simpson clonality was calculated as the square root of Simpson's diversity index over productive rearrangements. The immuneACCESS repertoire file appears here via TCRdb, limited to in-frame rearrangements. These files lack a portion of the clones; in checked studies, under half of the deficit traces to unresolved V genes, and the cause of the others is not known. V and J calls and clone size are those listed in that table; D and trimming were worked out from the DNA. The sample contains about 260,000 clones, 87% of them found a single time. In total, the top ten clones hold about 1.6% of the sample.

Sequencing was carried out using peripheral blood. This TCR derives from a woman aged 40 to 49 who had recovered from COVID-19.

The nucleotide sequence is given as TGCGCCAGCAGCACCGGGACAGCGGCAAGCTCTGGAAACACCATATATTTT. This gives the protein CASSTGTAASSGNTIYF. The rearrangement joined TRBV5-1 to TRBJ1-3, with 7 bases in between that match TRBD1. From the cysteine up to the phenylalanine, the CDR3 has a length of 17 residues. Only the CDR3 region is kept as DNA, spanning 51 bases read in frame from base 1. CDR1 SGHRS and CDR2 YFSETQ were looked up in the germline V gene. Germline trimming amounts to 4 bases on V and 0 bases on J, with 10 as the count of junction bases outside the gene matches.